This TCR beta chain was identified during a study of blood T cell repertoires in COVID-19. On the study more broadly: Some COVID-19 samples were acute and others convalescent; all came from the United States, Italy and Spain.

Per the original data handling: Reference gene primers were amplified, and this amplification served to estimate nucleated cell counts. TCRdb's table, derived via immunoSEQ multiplex PCR, lists solely in-frame clones and lacks some. D and trimming come from the DNA, and the V and J calls and clone size come from that table. The sample has around 190,000 clones; about 83% are singletons. Germline V lookup: CDR1 SGHVS, CDR2 FNYEAQ. The J segment lost 4 bases and the V segment lost 0 bases, leaving 0 bases of the junction unmatched. This CDR3 contains 15 residues. In this sample, this clone turned up a few times.

This sequence was found in a human donor in a cohort sampled during active COVID-19. Input material: peripheral blood. The chain uses TRBV7-6 and TRBJ2-5; 12 nucleotides align to TRBD2. The DNA for the CDR3 is TGTGCCAGCAGCTTAGCGACTAGCGGGGGAGAGACCCAGTACTTC. Amino acid sequence: CASSLATSGGETQYF.